This T cell receptor (beta chain) was retrieved from a study of blood T cell repertoires in COVID-19. Study information: Acute and convalescent COVID-19 specimens originated in the United States, Italy and Spain. From T cells, B-cell-depleted T cells, or PBMCs came the material, which was cDNA or gDNA.

Under the authors' procedure: Estimation of nucleated cell counts was performed using reference gene primer amplification. Sequencing used immunoSEQ multiplex PCR; TCRdb keeps in-frame clones, though not all of them. V, J and clone size are taken as reported in that table, and D and trimming were inferred from the DNA itself. The sample carries around 75,000 clones, nearly 90% recorded once. The CDR3 is made up of 13 amino acids. Per germline, CDR1 SGDLS and CDR2 YYNGEE. V dropped 4 bases and J dropped 1 base, with 8 bases sitting between them. This chain connects TRBV9 to TRBJ1-1, with a weak D call TRBD1 (6 bases). Material: peripheral blood. This sequence was found in a man aged 45-65 years with acute or convalescent COVID-19. CDR3 DNA: TGTGCCAGCAGCACACAGGGGAACACTGAAGCTTTCTTT. Protein: CASSTQGNTEAFF.